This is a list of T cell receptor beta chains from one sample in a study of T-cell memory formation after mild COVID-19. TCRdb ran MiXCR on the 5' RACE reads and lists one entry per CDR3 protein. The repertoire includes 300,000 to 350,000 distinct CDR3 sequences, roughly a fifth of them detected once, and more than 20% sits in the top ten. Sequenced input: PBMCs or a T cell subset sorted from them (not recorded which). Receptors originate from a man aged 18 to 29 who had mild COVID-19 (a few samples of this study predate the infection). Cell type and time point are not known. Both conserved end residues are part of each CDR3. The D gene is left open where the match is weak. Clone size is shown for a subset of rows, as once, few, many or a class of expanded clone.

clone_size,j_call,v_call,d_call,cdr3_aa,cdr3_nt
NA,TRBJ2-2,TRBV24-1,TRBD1,CATSDSGQGGELFF,TGTGCCACCAGTGATTCCGGACAGGGGGGGGAGCTGTTTTTT
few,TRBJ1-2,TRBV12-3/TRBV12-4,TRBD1,CASSLETGTNYGYTF,TGTGCCAGCAGTTTAGAGACAGGGACTAACTATGGCTACACCTTC
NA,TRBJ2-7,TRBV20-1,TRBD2,CSAGGGRTYEQYF,TGCAGTGCCGGCGGGGGTCGTACCTACGAGCAGTACTTC
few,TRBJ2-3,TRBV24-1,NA,CATSITDTQYF,TGTGCCACCAGTATCACAGATACGCAGTATTTT
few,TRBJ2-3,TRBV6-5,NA,CASSYSRGTSTDTQYF,TGTGCCAGCAGTTACTCGCGGGGAACTAGCACAGATACGCAGTATTTT
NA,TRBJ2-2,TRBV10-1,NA,CASSALGPGELFF,TGCGCCAGCAGTGCGCTAGGGCCCGGGGAGCTGTTTTTT
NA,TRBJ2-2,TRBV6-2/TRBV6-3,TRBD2,CASTTVGGTGELFF,TGTGCCAGCACCACCGTCGGGGGGACCGGGGAGCTGTTTTTT
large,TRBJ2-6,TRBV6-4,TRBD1,CASSDSTGAGANVLTF,TGTGCCAGCAGTGACTCGACAGGGGCTGGGGCCAACGTCCTGACTTTC
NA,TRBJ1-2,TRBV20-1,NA,CSATGHDYGYTF,TGCAGCGCAACGGGACATGACTATGGCTACACCTTC
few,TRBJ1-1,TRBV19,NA,CASSGPNTEAFF,TGTGCCAGCTCGGGGCCGAACACTGAAGCTTTCTTT
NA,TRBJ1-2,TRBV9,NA,CASSVAVPGPYGYTF,TGTGCCAGCAGCGTAGCTGTACCGGGCCCCTATGGCTACACCTTC
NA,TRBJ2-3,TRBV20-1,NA,CSAPQWLDTQYF,TGCAGTGCTCCCCAGTGGTTAGATACGCAGTATTTT
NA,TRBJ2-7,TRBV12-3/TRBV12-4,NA,CASSFTGNYEQYF,TGTGCCAGCAGTTTTACAGGGAACTACGAGCAGTACTTC
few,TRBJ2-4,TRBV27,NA,CASSLIGESAKNIQYF,TGTGCCAGCAGCTTGATCGGGGAGTCGGCCAAAAACATTCAGTACTTC